Included here is one T cell receptor (beta chain) sequence, with context. Its antigen is undetermined. Donors consisted of healthy bone marrow donors. This entry is derived from a study of cytomegalovirus exposure and HLA in healthy donors. The wider study: Among a few hundred genotyped donors, around 80% fell in the Caucasian-associated ancestry cluster. Whole-study results and caveats: A few V segments could not be told apart, such as TRBV6-2 and TRBV6-3, and were left out. The study flagged 150 to 200 TCR beta chains as cytomegalovirus-associated.

The CDR3 loop spans 15 amino acids. V shed 7 bases, J shed 7 bases, and the junction held 8 bases outside the gene matches. The germline V gene encodes CDR1 LNHDA and CDR2 SQIVND (reference sequence). Both 60 Vbeta primers and 13 Jbeta primers went into the PCR. TCRdb's copy holds only in-frame clones and misses some; the assay was immunoSEQ multiplex PCR. This sample contains around 140,000 clones. Sequenced material: PBMCs. The chain has TRBV19 and TRBJ2-2; 11 bases fit TRBD2. The source of this sequence is a woman between 50 and 59 years old in good health and CMV-seronegative. The CDR3 nucleotides are TGTGCCAGTAAAATACCGGGACTAGCGGACGGGGAGCTGTTTTTT. The encoded protein is CASKIPGLADGELFF.